This T cell receptor beta chain stems from a study of T cell repertoires in cytomegalovirus infection. TCRdb re-called the reads through MiXCR, storing one row per CDR3 protein. Of 200,000 or so distinct CDR3 sequences in the sample, approximately 30% were seen once. CDR3 length: 16 residues. The V segment lost 1 base and the J segment 7 bases; nucleotides outside the gene matches: 6. From germline, CDR1 is MGHDK and CDR2 SYGVNS. The origin of this receptor is a human donor in good health (CMV status not recorded). Some clones in this sample may be carry-over from other donors' samples. V usage is TRBV25-1 and J usage is TRBJ2-1; 11 bases map to TRBD2. The sequenced sample was PBMCs. The DNA for the CDR3 is TGTGCCAGCAGTGAATGGGCTAGCGGGGGGAGGAATGAGCAGTTCTTC. Amino acids: CASSEWASGGRNEQFF.